These 32 T cell receptor beta chains came from one sample sequenced in a study of blood T cell repertoires in COVID-19. Generated by immunoSEQ multiplex PCR, the TCRdb table keeps only in-frame clones and is missing some. The sample lists 400,000 or so clones; 88% were seen once. The sequenced sample consisted of PBMCs or T cells enriched from blood (not recorded which). The source is a woman between 40 and 55 years old with acute COVID-19.

The chain employs TRBV4-2 and TRBJ2-6, with no clear D. The CDR3 is 17 amino acids. Trimming removed 0 bases from V and 0 bases from J, with 9 bases in between. Looked up from germline, CDR1 is LGHNA and CDR2 is YNFKEQ. CDR3 coding DNA: TGTGCCAGCAGCCAAGATCTGTCGGGCTCTGGGGCCAACGTCCTGACTTTC. Translated: CASSQDLSGSGANVLTF.

The chain has TRBV6-5 and TRBJ1-3, with D perhaps matching TRBD1 (6 bases). This CDR3 is 14 amino acids long. Germline V gene sequence: CDR1 MNHEY, CDR2 SVGAGI. V lost 8 bases, J lost 0 bases, and 11 bases lay in between. DNA of the CDR3: TGTGCCAGCGCAGACAGGCACTCTGGAAACACCATATATTTT. It yields the protein CASADRHSGNTIYF.

The rearrangement links TRBV6-5 to TRBJ1-6; D gene unclear. CDR1 and CDR2 (germline): MNHEY, SVGAGI. V was shortened by 2 bases and J by 7 bases, with 9 bases between the two germline ends. The CDR3 loop spans 14 amino acids. The CDR3 sequence: CASSYKSHNSPLHF. The CDR3 DNA follows: TGTGCCAGCAGTTACAAATCACACAATTCACCCCTCCACTTT.

This clone was seen a few times. The rearrangement uses TRBV3-1 (or the pseudogene TRBV3-2) and TRBJ1-2; TRBD1 matches at 8 bases. The CDR3 consists of 14 residues. The J segment lost 1 base and the V segment lost 6 bases, leaving 4 bases of the junction unmatched. CDR1 and CDR2 (germline): LGHDT, YNNKEL (reference sequence). This CDR3 reads CASSRGQGNYGYTF. CDR3 DNA: TGTGCCAGCAGTCGCGGACAGGGTAACTATGGCTACACCTTC.

V and J are TRBV20-1 and TRBJ2-3, with D unresolved. The V end was cut by 0 bases, the J end by 10 bases, with 5 bases between. Looked up from germline, CDR1 is DFQATT and CDR2 is SNEGSKA (reference sequence). The CDR3 is made up of 10 amino acids. DNA of the CDR3: TGCAGTGCTAGAGATTCGGCGCAGTATTTT. This translates into CSARDSAQYF.

The V and J genes are TRBV5-1 and TRBJ2-1; 7 nucleotides align to TRBD2. J lost 4 bases, V lost 2 bases, and 3 bases had no gene match. CDR1 is SGHRS, CDR2 YFSETQ, per germline. This CDR3 has 14 residues. CDR3 sequence reads: CASSFLAVYNEQFF. In DNA form, the CDR3 reads TGCGCCAGCAGCTTCCTAGCGGTGTACAATGAGCAGTTCTTC. Based on the CDR3 plus reference TRBV5-1 and TRBJ2-1, the full variable domain is KAGVTQTPRYLIKTRGQQVTLSCSPISGHRSVSWYQQTPGQGLQFLFEYFSETQRNKGNFPGRFSGRQFSNSRSEMNVSTLELGDSALYLCASSFLAVYNEQFFGPGTRLTVL.

CDR3 sequence (DNA): TGTGCCAGTAGTATAGATCGGAGGGGAACTAATGAAAAACTGTTTTTT. It translates to CASSIDRRGTNEKLFF. The rearrangement joins TRBV19 to TRBJ1-4; a possible D gene is TRBD1 (5 bases). Between the trimmed V and J ends, which lost 0 bases and 1 base, there was a span of 9 bases. This CDR3 has 16 amino acids. Germline loops: CDR1 LNHDA, CDR2 SQIVND (reference sequence).

The rearrangement joins TRBV18 to TRBJ1-1, with D possibly TRBD1 on 6 matching bases. Germline V lookup: CDR1 KGHSH, CDR2 LQKENI. The CDR3 extends over 16 amino acids. V shed 3 bases and J shed 1 base, with 15 bases lying between them. The CDR3 region has the DNA TGTGCCAGCTCACCTATAGACAGGCGGGCGAACACTGAAGCTTTCTTT. Amino acids: CASSPIDRRANTEAFF.

The chain links TRBV5-1 to TRBJ2-7; TRBD1 matches at 8 bases. Trimming removed 5 bases from V and 9 bases from J; junction bases left unmatched: 10. Germline V gene lookup returns CDR1 SGHRS and CDR2 YFSETQ. The CDR3 spans 13 residues. CDR3 DNA: TGCGCCAGCAGACCGGACAGGGACTGGGGGCAGTACTTC. This codes for CASRPDRDWGQYF. Filled out from reference TRBV5-1 and TRBJ2-7, the complete variable domain reads KAGVTQTPRYLIKTRGQQVTLSCSPISGHRSVSWYQQTPGQGLQFLFEYFSETQRNKGNFPGRFSGRQFSNSRSEMNVSTLELGDSALYLCASRPDRDWGQYFGPGTRLTVT.

CDR3 residues: CASSLEDSPLHF. CDR3 DNA sequence: TGTGCCAGCAGTTTGGAGGATTCACCCCTCCACTTT. This sequence joins TRBV12-3 or TRBV12-4 and TRBJ1-6; the D is unclear. This CDR3 spans 12 amino acids. Deletions cut 3 bases from V and 8 bases from J, with 5 bases between.

The gene calls are TRBV9 and TRBJ1-1, with 8 nucleotides matching TRBD1. V lost 0 bases to trimming and J lost 5 bases; unmatched junction nucleotides: 6. The CDR3 runs to 15 residues. The germline gives CDR1 SGDLS, CDR2 YYNGEE. The CDR3 loop is CASSVDTGGVTEAFF. CDR3 DNA sequence: TGTGCCAGCAGCGTAGACACAGGGGGAGTTACTGAAGCTTTCTTT.

The chain combines TRBV6-1 with TRBJ2-3; 9 nucleotides agree with TRBD2. The CDR3 has 18 amino acids. CDR1 and CDR2 from the germline V gene are MNHNS and SASEGT. V shed 4 bases, J shed 7 bases, and the junction held 18 bases outside the gene matches. This chain's CDR3 is CASSAGYLGTSPKNTQYF. The CDR3 DNA reads TGTGCCAGCAGTGCCGGGTATCTGGGGACTAGCCCTAAGAATACGCAGTATTTT.

This sequence joins TRBV2 and TRBJ2-3; D might be TRBD2 (7 bases). The germline V gene has CDR1 SNHLY and CDR2 FYNNEI. Between the trimmed V and J ends, which lost 6 bases and 11 bases, there was a span of 18 bases. The CDR3 is 13 amino acids. The CDR3 nucleotides are TGTGCCAGCAGGGACAGCGGGGATCCAAGGCAGTATTTT. This codes for CASRDSGDPRQYF.

About this clone itself: The limits of the CDR3 on the DNA are not certain, so only TCRdb's listed CDR3 is given. The chain combines TRBV15 with TRBJ1-1. The CDR3 spans 14 amino acids, including both terminal residues. Germline-derived CDR1 and CDR2 are LNHNV and YYDKDF (reference sequence). This CDR3 reads CAPYSCSMNTEAFF.

CDR3 bases: TGTGCCAGCAGTCTTCTTGGCGGGACGGGGTACACCTTC. This translates into CASSLLGGTGYTF. This chain joins TRBV6-5 and TRBJ1-2; D is possibly TRBD1 (5 bases). Germline CDR1 and CDR2: MNHEY and SVGAGI. This CDR3 has 13 residues. Trimming took 5 bases from V and 11 from J, leaving 18 bases between them.

The rearrangement uses TRBV5-6 and TRBJ1-2, with 7 bases that match TRBD1. The CDR3 contains 16 residues. The V and J ends lost 0 bases and 2 bases, in that order; junction bases with no gene match: 7. In germline, CDR1 is SGHDT, CDR2 YYEEEE. Here the CDR3 DNA reads TGTGCCAGCAGCTTGGCCTTAGACAGGGCGAACTATGGCTACACCTTC. It is translated as CASSLALDRANYGYTF.

V gene TRBV19 combines with J gene TRBJ1-2; the D gene is possibly TRBD1 (6 bases). CDR3 length: 13 residues. V was shortened by 6 bases and J by 6 bases, with 14 bases between the two germline ends. Germline V lookup: CDR1 LNHDA, CDR2 SQIVND (reference sequence). The CDR3 protein is CASRQQGSNGYTF. CDR3 nucleotide sequence: TGTGCCAGTAGGCAACAGGGTTCGAATGGCTACACCTTC.

This chain joins TRBV5-5 and TRBJ2-1; possible D gene TRBD1, 6 bases. The CDR3 has 16 amino acids. V lost 2 bases and J lost 0, with 12 bases in between. Germline CDR1 SGHKS, CDR2 YYEKEE (reference sequence). The CDR3 reads CASSFRQGSSYNEQFF. The CDR3 coding sequence is TGTGCCAGCAGCTTCCGGCAGGGGAGCTCCTACAATGAGCAGTTCTTC.

This sequence joins TRBV5-6 and TRBJ2-5, with D hard to call. V dropped 2 bases and J dropped 2 bases, with 7 bases sitting between them. This CDR3 spans 13 amino acids. Germline V gives CDR1 SGHDT, CDR2 YYEEEE. Here the CDR3 reads CASSFRQQETQYF. CDR3 nucleotides: TGTGCCAGCAGCTTCAGGCAACAAGAGACCCAGTACTTC.

The rearrangement joins TRBV9 to TRBJ1-6; 7 bases match TRBD1. V lost 4 bases to trimming and J lost 4 bases; unmatched junction nucleotides: 17. The CDR3 spans 19 residues. The germline V gene has CDR1 SGDLS and CDR2 YYNGEE. The CDR3 nucleotides are TGTGCCAGCAGCCAAAGTTCCGGGACAGAAACCCTATATAATTCACCCCTCCACTTT. Encoded protein: CASSQSSGTETLYNSPLHF.

This clone was observed a handful of times. One end of the junction does not line up with germline, which may come from a read error. The chain joins TRBV2 to TRBJ2-3; tentative D call: TRBD2 (5 bases). CDR3 length: 14 amino acids. Germline-derived CDR1 and CDR2 are SNHLY and FYNNEI. DNA of the CDR3: TGTGCCAGCGGTACAAGTGGGAGCACGGATACGCAGTATTTT. Translation gives CASGTSGSTDTQYF. Supplemented by reference TRBV2 and TRBJ2-3, the full variable domain reads EPEVTQTPSHQVTQMGQEVILRCVPISNHLYFYWYRQILGQKVEFLVSFYNNEISEKSEIFDDQFSVERPDGSNFTLKIRSTKLEDSAMYFCASGTSGSTDTQYFGPGTRLTVL.

The V and J genes are TRBV4-1 and TRBJ2-3; 9 bases map to TRBD2. This CDR3 spans 16 amino acids. Germline CDR1 and CDR2: MGHRA and YSYEKL. After removal of 4 bases from V and 5 bases from J, the junction contained 10 bases not matched to a gene. The CDR3 DNA is TGCGCCAGCAGCCCAGCGGGGGGTCCGGCAGAAGATACGCAGTATTTT. This translates into CASSPAGGPAEDTQYF.

In DNA, the CDR3 is TGTGCCAGCAGCCCTTTCGGGAGCGGGGGCTCCTACGAGCAGTACTTC. It yields the protein CASSPFGSGGSYEQYF. The rearrangement uses TRBV11-2 and TRBJ2-7, with TRBD2 matching over 8 bases. Trimming took 5 bases from V and 0 from J; bases not matched to a gene: 9. This CDR3 has 16 amino acids. Germline V gives CDR1 SGHAT, CDR2 FQNNGV.

V usage is TRBV7-8 and J usage is TRBJ2-5, with 7 bases lining up with TRBD2. The CDR3 sequence is 15 residues long. Looked up from germline, CDR1 is SGHVS and CDR2 is FQNEAQ. The V gene end was trimmed by 5 bases and the J gene end by 4 bases; junction bases not matched to a gene: 10. In DNA form, the CDR3 reads TGTGCCAGCAGCCCCAGTGGGCGGGGGAGAGAGACCCAGTACTTC. Translation: CASSPSGRGRETQYF.

This chain links TRBV5-5 with TRBJ2-7, with 10 bases matching TRBD1. The J segment lost 3 bases and the V segment lost 1 base, leaving 4 bases of the junction unmatched. Germline V gene sequence: CDR1 SGHKS, CDR2 YYEKEE (reference sequence). The CDR3 runs to 15 residues. CDR3 sequence: CASSLKGTGVYEQYF. CDR3 in DNA: TGTGCCAGCAGCTTGAAGGGGACAGGGGTCTACGAGCAGTACTTC.

The V gene is TRBV5-6, the J gene TRBJ2-2; D perhaps matches TRBD2 (6 bases). Germline CDR1 is SGHDT and CDR2 is YYEEEE. This CDR3 is built from 16 residues. Trimming removed 6 bases at V and 1 base at J, with 16 bases between. CDR3 residues: CASMQTGLENTGELFF. Here the CDR3 DNA reads TGTGCCAGCATGCAGACGGGACTCGAGAACACCGGGGAGCTGTTTTTT. The full variable domain, in which reference TRBV5-6 and TRBJ2-2 provide the parts outside the CDR3, is DAGVTQSPTHLIKTRGQQVTLRCSPKSGHDTVSWYQQALGQGPQFIFQYYEEEERQRGNFPDRFSGHQFPNYSSELNVNALLLGDSALYLCASMQTGLENTGELFFGEGSRLTVL.

The chain links TRBV3-1 (or the pseudogene TRBV3-2) to TRBJ2-7, with D tentatively TRBD1 (6 bases). The CDR3 is made up of 15 amino acids. Trimming cost V 0 bases and J 4 bases, with 13 bases left between them. Per germline, CDR1 LGHDT and CDR2 YNNKEL (reference sequence). The CDR3 protein is CASSQDGQGYYEQYF. The CDR3 DNA is TGTGCCAGCAGCCAAGATGGGCAGGGGTATTACGAGCAGTACTTC.

The CDR3, as DNA: TGTGCCTGGAGCGCGGACAGGGGTGCCTACGAGCAGTACTTC. Translated: CAWSADRGAYEQYF. The chain combines TRBV30 with TRBJ2-7; 9 nucleotides agree with TRBD1. The CDR3 sequence is 14 residues long. Germline trimming cut 3 bases from V and 2 bases from J; bases unmatched to any gene: 5. The germline V gene has CDR1 GTSNPN and CDR2 SVGIG (reference sequence). Together with reference TRBV30 and TRBJ2-7, the CDR3 gives the full variable domain: SQTIHQWPATLVQPVGSPLSLECTVEGTSNPNLYWYRQAAGRGLQLLFYSVGIGQISSEVPQNLSASRPQDRQFILSSKKLLLSDSGFYLCAWSADRGAYEQYFGPGTRLTVT.

V and J are TRBV5-6 and TRBJ2-2; 7 nucleotides line up with TRBD2. Germline values: CDR1 SGHDT, CDR2 YYEEEE. Trimming took 0 bases from V and 3 from J; bases not matched to a gene: 8. There are 17 residues in the CDR3. The CDR3 DNA is TGTGCCAGCAGCTTGGTTGTCGGGACTACCCACACCGGGGAGCTGTTTTTT. Protein: CASSLVVGTTHTGELFF.

Only a few counts were recorded for this clone. The V gene is TRBV4-2, the J gene TRBJ2-3; 11 nucleotides match TRBD2. V lost 0 bases, J lost 0 bases, and 5 bases stayed unmatched. The CDR3 has 18 residues. The germline CDR1 and CDR2 sequences are LGHNA and YNFKEQ. The CDR3 coding sequence is TGTGCCAGCAGCCAAGATACTAGCGGGGGAGCTAGCACAGATACGCAGTATTTT. Translated, it gives CASSQDTSGGASTDTQYF.

The chain joins TRBV27 to TRBJ2-1, with TRBD2 identical over 11 bases. Trimming cost V 6 bases and J 4 bases; bases outside gene matches: 14. The CDR3 has 18 amino acids. Germline V lookup: CDR1 MNHEY, CDR2 SMNVEV (reference sequence). This CDR3 is CASREGGPGLADYNEQFF. DNA of the CDR3: TGTGCCAGCAGAGAAGGGGGTCCGGGACTAGCGGATTACAATGAGCAGTTCTTC.

The rearrangement joins TRBV12-5 to TRBJ2-6; D is perhaps TRBD2 (6 bases). Germline lookup yields CDR1 LGHNT and CDR2 FRNRAP. Trimming removed 6 bases at V and 1 base at J, with 22 bases between. CDR3 length: 19 amino acids. The CDR3 DNA sequence: TGTGCTAGTGGGCTTCTATCCGGGACTCCTTATTCTGGGGCCAACGTCCTGACTTTC. This sequence encodes CASGLLSGTPYSGANVLTF.